The entry that follows covers one T cell receptor beta chain sequence. The antigen is not known. Treatment reported: AdE1-LMPpoly-expanded autologous EBV-specific T-cell therapy followed by anti-PD-1 nivolumab. Method: immunoSEQ multiplex PCR; TCRdb's copy keeps in-frame clones and lacks some. The repertoire holds about 22,000 clones, with over 75% as singletons. This record belongs to a study of EBV T-cell therapy then PD-1 blockade in nasopharyngeal carcinoma. Germline V lookup: CDR1 SGHNT, CDR2 YENEEA. V gave up 5 bases and J gave up 5 bases, with 12 bases separating them. The CDR3 has 13 residues. This sequence joins TRBV11-3 and TRBJ1-1; D gene unclear. Sample: CD8+ T cells from blood, taken at day -245 from a patient whose treatment included autologous EBV-specific T cells and nivolumab. This sequence was found in a middle-aged man with nasopharyngeal carcinoma. CDR3 nucleotides: TGTGCCAGCAGCGACGGCCTGTGGACTGAAGCTTTCTTT. Amino acid sequence: CASSDGLWTEAFF. The whole variable domain, remainder taken from reference TRBV11-3 and TRBJ1-1, is EAGVVQSPRYKIIEKKQPVAFWCNPISGHNTLYWYLQNLGQGPELLIRYENEEAVDDSQLPKDRFSAERLKGVDSTLKIQPAELGDSAVYLCASSDGLWTEAFFGQGTRLTVV.